The 13 T cell receptor beta chains below were found in one sample sequenced in a study of cytomegalovirus exposure and HLA in healthy donors. Primers: 60 Vbeta forward and 13 Jbeta reverse. TCRdb's table, derived via immunoSEQ multiplex PCR, lists solely in-frame clones and lacks some. The sample includes 150,000 to 200,000 clones, around four fifths of them seen just once. The sequencing input was PBMCs. Source of these receptors: a young man in good health and CMV-seropositive.

V gene TRBV4-1 combines with J gene TRBJ1-2, with D possibly matching TRBD1 (5 bases). This CDR3 comprises 17 residues. Trimming stripped 2 bases from V and 2 bases from J, with 18 bases between. Per the germline V gene, CDR1 is MGHRA and CDR2 is YSYEKL. CDR3 sequence: CASSQSLPGAGNYGYTF. CDR3 DNA sequence: TGCGCCAGCAGCCAAAGCCTCCCTGGGGCGGGAAACTATGGCTACACCTTC.

V gene TRBV28 combines with J gene TRBJ2-4; tentative D call: TRBD2 (6 bases). This CDR3 region has 14 residues. Trimming pared 8 bases from V and 1 base from J, leaving 12 bases between. Germline-derived CDR1 and CDR2 are MDHEN and SYDVKM. In nucleotides, the CDR3 is TGTGCCAGCCGGTGGGGGAGGGCCAAAAACATTCAGTACTTC. Residues: CASRWGRAKNIQYF.

The chain couples TRBV5-1 to TRBJ2-2, with D hard to call. Trimming took 3 bases from V and 10 from J, leaving 16 bases between them. This CDR3 comprises 14 residues. The germline CDR1 and CDR2 sequences are SGHRS and YFSETQ. CDR3: CASSSLSRFVELFF. CDR3 bases: TGCGCCAGCAGCTCCTTAAGTCGGTTTGTGGAGCTGTTTTTT.

The rearrangement links TRBV28 to TRBJ1-2; tentatively, D is TRBD1 (6 bases). This CDR3 region has 13 residues. The germline V gene has CDR1 MDHEN and CDR2 SYDVKM. Trimming took off 6 bases at V and 10 bases at J, with 18 bases between the two ends. The CDR3 region is CASRGGARFSYTF. The CDR3 coding sequence is TGTGCCAGCAGGGGGGGGGCACGTTTTTCCTACACCTTC.

The rearrangement links TRBV28 to TRBJ1-1, with D tentatively TRBD1 (6 bases). This CDR3 region has 15 residues. V was shortened by 8 bases and J by 0 bases, with 16 bases between the two germline ends. CDR1 and CDR2 (germline): MDHEN, SYDVKM. The CDR3 region is CASVQGPGMNTEAFF. CDR3 coding DNA: TGTGCCAGCGTACAGGGTCCTGGGATGAACACTGAAGCTTTCTTT. Complete variable domain (other parts from reference TRBV28 and TRBJ1-1): DVKVTQSSRYLVKRTGEKVFLECVQDMDHENMFWYRQDPGLGLRLIYFSYDVKMKEKGDIPEGYSVSREKKERFSLILESASTNQTSMYLCASVQGPGMNTEAFFGQGTRLTVV.

The CDR3 loop reads CASSSQDRDSDYEQYF. CDR3 nucleotide sequence: TGTGCCAGCAGCTCCCAGGACCGGGACTCAGACTACGAGCAGTACTTC. The chain employs TRBV7-8 and TRBJ2-7, with a tentative D call TRBD2 (6 bases). Trimming shortened V by 4 bases and J by 3 bases, and 19 bases separated the two germline ends. The CDR3 covers 16 residues. The germline gives CDR1 SGHVS, CDR2 FQNEAQ.

The gene calls are TRBV7-2 and TRBJ2-1, with D maybe TRBD2 (6 bases). This CDR3 has 18 amino acids. Germline V gives CDR1 SGHTA, CDR2 FQGNSA. V lost 5 bases and J lost 7, with 27 bases in between. Written as DNA, the CDR3 is TGTGCCAGCAGCCGCGTCGTGGCGCTCGTGGCGGGACCTAATGAGCAGTTCTTC. It is translated as CASSRVVALVAGPNEQFF.

This sequence joins TRBV6-6 and TRBJ1-1; D unresolved. The CDR3 consists of 13 residues. Germline V CDR1 and CDR2: MNHNY, SVGAGI (reference sequence). V gave up 6 bases and J gave up 6 bases, with 14 bases separating them. The CDR3 sequence: CASRGIEGAEAFF. CDR3 DNA sequence: TGTGCCAGCAGGGGCATCGAGGGAGCTGAAGCTTTCTTT.

The chain couples TRBV9 to TRBJ2-7; 8 nucleotides line up with TRBD2. The germline V gene encodes CDR1 SGDLS and CDR2 YYNGEE. The CDR3 contains 16 residues. V lost 4 bases, J lost 2 bases, and 11 bases stayed unmatched. In DNA form, the CDR3 reads TGTGCCAGCAGCCTCGAGCGGGGGATCCGAGCCTACGAGCAGTACTTC. Its translation: CASSLERGIRAYEQYF.

A word on this clone: This CDR3 fails to terminate in the conserved phenylalanine or tryptophan, so it likely reflects a read error. The CDR3 here is CASRSWTANSPLHL. CDR3 in DNA: TGTGCCAGCAGGAGCTGGACAGCAAATTCACCCCTCCACCTT. This rearrangement joins TRBV6-1 to TRBJ1-6; possible D gene TRBD1, 6 bases. The CDR3 is made up of 14 amino acids. V dropped 6 bases and J dropped 7 bases, with 13 bases sitting between them. CDR1 MNHNS and CDR2 SASEGT come from the germline V gene.

This clone was recorded a few times. CDR3 nucleotides: TGTGCCTGGAGTACTAGCGGGCATAACCCCGGGGAGCTGTTTTTT. It encodes CAWSTSGHNPGELFF. The chain links TRBV30 to TRBJ2-2, with TRBD2 matching 9 bases. Trimming at V came to 2 bases and at J to 6 bases, leaving 7 bases not matched to a gene. Germline loops: CDR1 GTSNPN, CDR2 SVGIG (reference sequence). The CDR3 is made up of 15 amino acids.

J is TRBJ1-1 and V is TRBV6-1; maybe TRBD1 (6 bases). CDR1 is MNHNS, CDR2 SASEGT, per germline. V lost 2 bases and J lost 5, with 18 bases in between. The CDR3 loop spans 16 amino acids. CDR3 sequence reads: CASSELNLGAGTEAFF. The CDR3 DNA sequence: TGTGCCAGCAGTGAACTTAATCTGGGGGCCGGGACTGAAGCTTTCTTT.

The chain employs TRBV5-1 and TRBJ1-1; 7 bases map to TRBD1. This CDR3 contains 12 residues. Trimming removed 2 bases from V and 7 bases from J; junction bases left unmatched: 2. The germline CDR1 and CDR2 sequences are SGHRS and YFSETQ. The CDR3 protein is CASSLTGVEAFF. Written as DNA, the CDR3 is TGCGCCAGCAGCTTAACAGGGGTTGAAGCTTTCTTT. The full variable domain, in which reference TRBV5-1 and TRBJ1-1 provide the parts outside the CDR3, is KAGVTQTPRYLIKTRGQQVTLSCSPISGHRSVSWYQQTPGQGLQFLFEYFSETQRNKGNFPGRFSGRQFSNSRSEMNVSTLELGDSALYLCASSLTGVEAFFGQGTRLTVV.